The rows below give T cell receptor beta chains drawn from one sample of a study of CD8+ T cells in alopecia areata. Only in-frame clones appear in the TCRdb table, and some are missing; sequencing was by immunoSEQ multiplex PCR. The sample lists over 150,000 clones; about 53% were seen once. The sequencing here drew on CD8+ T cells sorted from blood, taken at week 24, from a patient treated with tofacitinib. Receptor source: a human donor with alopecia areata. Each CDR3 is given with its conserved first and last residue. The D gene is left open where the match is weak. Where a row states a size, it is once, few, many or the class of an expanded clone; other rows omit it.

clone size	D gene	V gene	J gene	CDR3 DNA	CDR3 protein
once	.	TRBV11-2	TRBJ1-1	TGTGCCAGTGGACAGTACGACACTGAAGCTTTCTTT	CASGQYDTEAFF
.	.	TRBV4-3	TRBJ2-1	TGCGCCAGCAGCCCAACCACTTTCGGAAATGAGCAGTTCTTC	CASSPTTFGNEQFF
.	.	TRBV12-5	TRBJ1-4	TGTGCTAGTGGTCTCGCGGTAGACGGCAATGAAAAACTGTTTTTT	CASGLAVDGNEKLFF
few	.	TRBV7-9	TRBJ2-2	TGTGCCAGCAGCTTTCTGAAGCACACCGGGGAGCTGTTTTTT	CASSFLKHTGELFF
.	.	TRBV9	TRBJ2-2	TGTGCCAGCAGCCTCCGGGTGGGTCGGGAGCTGTTTTTT	CASSLRVGRELFF
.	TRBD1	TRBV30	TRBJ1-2	TGTGCCTGGAGTGTGGGGCAGGGGGAATATGGCTACACCTTC	CAWSVGQGEYGYTF
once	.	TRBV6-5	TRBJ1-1	TGTGCCAGCAGTTTTGGGGAAGCGAACACTGAAGCTTTCTTT	CASSFGEANTEAFF
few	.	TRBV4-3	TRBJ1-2	TGCGCCAGCAGCCATACGGAGGGTTCCAATGGCTACACCTTC	CASSHTEGSNGYTF
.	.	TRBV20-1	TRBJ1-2	TGCAGTGCTAGAGTTGAGGGTTACACCTTC	CSARVEGYTF
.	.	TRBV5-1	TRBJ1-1	TGCGCCAGCAGCCTGACAGGGAACACTGAAGCTTTCTTT	CASSLTGNTEAFF
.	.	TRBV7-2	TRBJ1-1	TGTGCCAGCAGCCCCGTGAGGAACACTGAAGCTTTCTTT	CASSPVRNTEAFF
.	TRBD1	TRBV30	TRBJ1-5	TGTGCCTGGAGTAGCGAACAGGGGAGGGCCCAGCATTTT	CAWSSEQGRAQHF
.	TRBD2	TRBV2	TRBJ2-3	TGTGCCAGCAGTGAATTGTGGGGACTAGCGTCCCTTATGCAGTATTTT	CASSELWGLASLMQYF
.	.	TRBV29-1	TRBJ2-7	TGCAGCGTTGGATCTGGGGGAACCTACGAGCAGTACTTC	CSVGSGGTYEQYF
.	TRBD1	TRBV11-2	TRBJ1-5	TGTGCCAGCAGCTTAACAGGGGGCAGCAATCAGCCCCAGCATTTT	CASSLTGGSNQPQHF
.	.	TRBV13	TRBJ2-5	TGTGCCAGCAGCTATCCGACAGGGAGGGAGACCCAGTACTTC	CASSYPTGRETQYF
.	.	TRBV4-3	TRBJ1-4	TGCGCCAGCAGCCAAGATTGGAAAGGGGAGGCGGAAAAACTGTTTTTT	CASSQDWKGEAEKLFF
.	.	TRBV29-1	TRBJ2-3	TGCAGCGTTGATGAGGGTAACACAGATACGCAGTATTTT	CSVDEGNTDTQYF
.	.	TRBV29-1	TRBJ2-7	TGCAGCGTTGGACAGGGAGGCTCCTACGAGCAGTACTTC	CSVGQGGSYEQYF
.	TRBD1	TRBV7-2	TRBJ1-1	TGTGCCAGCAGCTTGGGAAATACAGGGGGCGAAGACACTGAAGCTTTCTTT	CASSLGNTGGEDTEAFF
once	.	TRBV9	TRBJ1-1	TGTGCCAGCAGCGTAGGGCTGATTAACACTGAAGCTTTCTTT	CASSVGLINTEAFF
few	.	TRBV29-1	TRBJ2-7	TGCAGCGTTGTCCAGGGGAGGTCCTACGAGCAGTACTTC	CSVVQGRSYEQYF
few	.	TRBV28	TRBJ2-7	TGTGCCAGCAGTTTTGGGACGGGGTCCTACGAGCAGTACTTC	CASSFGTGSYEQYF
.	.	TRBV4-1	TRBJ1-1	TGCGCCAGCAGCCAAGATGGAGAAGCTTTCTTT	CASSQDGEAFF
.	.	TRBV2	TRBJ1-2	TGTGCCAGCAGTGAAGTGGTCCGCCAACCATCCTATGGCTACACCTTC	CASSEVVRQPSYGYTF
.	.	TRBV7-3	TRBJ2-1	TGTGCCAGCAGCTTAGGGCTGGGGGTCGGTGAGCAGTTCTTC	CASSLGLGVGEQFF
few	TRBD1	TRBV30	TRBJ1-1	TGTGCCTGGACCCAGGGGACAGGGGGAACTGAAGCTTTCTTT	CAWTQGTGGTEAFF
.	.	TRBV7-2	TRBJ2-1	TGTGCCAGCAGCCCACAGCGTTACAATGAGCAGTTCTTC	CASSPQRYNEQFF
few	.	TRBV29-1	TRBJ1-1	TGCAGCGTTGAAGAGGAAGTACAGAGTAGTTCGATGAACACTGAAGCTTTCTTT	CSVEEEVQSSSMNTEAFF
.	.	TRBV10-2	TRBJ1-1	TGCGCCAGCAGTGAGTCTGGAAGAATGAACACTGAAGCTTTCTTT	CASSESGRMNTEAFF